These 23 T cell receptor beta chains originate from one sample sequenced in a study of post-analysis software for immune sequencing data. Overall study findings and caveats: Several TRBV segments (TRBV5-6, TRBV5-1 and TRBV20-1 among them) occurred more frequently in patients than in controls.

Their antigen targets remain unknown. Incorporated into the TCR beta cDNA libraries were unique molecular identifiers, which served to reduce PCR and sequencing biases. Each CDR3 protein gets one entry after TCRdb re-called the PCR reads with MiXCR. The sample gives roughly 580,000 distinct CDR3 sequences, around 44% of which show up once; about 1.8% is in the top ten. The material sequenced was blood. The receptor set was obtained from a girl under 18 with multiple sclerosis.

This clonotype was observed a few times. This chain uses TRBV12-3 or TRBV12-4 with TRBJ1-5; D is unresolved. This CDR3 contains 16 residues. Trimming removed 2 bases at V and 0 bases at J, with 11 bases between. CDR3 coding DNA: TGTGCCAGCAGTTTAAGGTCGGTCTATAGCAATCAGCCCCAGCATTTT. It yields the protein CASSLRSVYSNQPQHF.

V gene TRBV4-1 combines with J gene TRBJ2-5, with 7 bases that match TRBD2. Germline V lookup: CDR1 MGHRA, CDR2 YSYEKL. The V segment lost 0 bases and the J segment 7 bases; nucleotides outside the gene matches: 8. The CDR3 runs to 15 residues. The DNA of the CDR3 is TGCGCCAGCAGCCAAGATATAACTAGCGTGGGGACCCAGTACTTC. It codes for CASSQDITSVGTQYF.

This clonotype was seen more than once but under ten times. The J gene is TRBJ2-4, the V gene TRBV5-6, with D unresolved. CDR1 is SGHDT and CDR2 is YYEEEE in the germline V gene. V dropped 3 bases and J dropped 11 bases, with 18 bases sitting between them. The CDR3 contains 14 residues. This CDR3 is CASSSWTGISVQYF. CDR3 sequence (DNA): TGTGCCAGCAGCTCCTGGACGGGCATTTCAGTTCAGTACTTC.

This sequence joins TRBV12-3 or TRBV12-4 and TRBJ2-3; a possible D gene is TRBD1 (5 bases). The CDR3 runs to 13 residues. Trimming pared 10 bases from V and 2 bases from J, leaving 13 bases between. As DNA, the CDR3 is TGTGCCACCAGGGTTGATCCCACAGATACGCAGTATTTT. This sequence encodes CATRVDPTDTQYF.

There are a few counts of this clonotype. This sequence joins TRBV20-1 and TRBJ2-1, with D possibly being TRBD2 (5 bases). Germline V gene data show CDR1 as DFQATT and CDR2 as SNEGSKA (reference sequence). The CDR3 length is 17 residues. Trimming cost V 0 bases and J 5 bases, with 20 bases left between them. As DNA, the CDR3 is TGCAGTGCTAGAGATGGGTGGGGAGCGGCGACCAACAATGAGCAGTTCTTC. It yields the protein CSARDGWGAATNNEQFF.

The chain links TRBV6-5 to TRBJ2-7; no definite D call. Germline CDR1 is MNHEY and CDR2 is SVGAGI. Trimming took off 8 bases at V and 5 bases at J, with 13 bases between the two ends. The CDR3 totals 12 residues. CDR3 residues: CASFNGWNEQYF. The CDR3 DNA reads as TGTGCCAGCTTTAACGGTTGGAACGAGCAGTACTTC.

This sequence joins TRBV10-3 and TRBJ2-1; TRBD1 matches at 7 bases. The J segment lost 3 bases and the V segment lost 3 bases, leaving 8 bases of the junction unmatched. Germline V CDR1 and CDR2: ENHRY, SYGVKD. CDR3 length equals 16 residues. Written as DNA, the CDR3 is TGTGCCATCAGTGACCTTCAGGGGGTCGGCTACAATGAGCAGTTCTTC. It encodes CAISDLQGVGYNEQFF.

The J gene is TRBJ2-1, the V gene TRBV29-1, with 10 bases lining up with TRBD2. V trimming: 7 bases; J trimming: 7 bases; junction bases outside the gene matches: 7. Germline lookup yields CDR1 SQVTM and CDR2 ANQGSEA. The CDR3 extends over 13 amino acids. CDR3 sequence reads: CSGLAGDGNEQFF. CDR3 bases: TGCAGCGGCCTAGCGGGAGATGGTAATGAGCAGTTCTTC.

The chain employs TRBV6-5 and TRBJ2-3, with 10 bases fitting TRBD2. This CDR3 is built from 15 residues. Germline lookup yields CDR1 MNHEY and CDR2 SVGAGI. With 7 bases clipped from V and 0 bases from J, the junction kept 4 bases outside the gene matches. The CDR3 nucleotides are TGTGCCAGCAAAGCGGGAGGGTTCAGCACAGATACGCAGTATTTT. Its protein product is CASKAGGFSTDTQYF.

The CDR3 is CASSVPPYTDTQYF. CDR3 bases: TGTGCCAGCAGTGTCCCGCCCTACACAGATACGCAGTATTTT. This chain connects TRBV6-1 to TRBJ2-3; unclear D gene. Trimming pared 4 bases from V and 2 bases from J, leaving 10 bases between. CDR3 length: 14 residues. CDR1 and CDR2 from the germline V gene are MNHNS and SASEGT.

V and J are TRBV5-1 and TRBJ1-1; 7 bases fit TRBD1. Germline V gene lookup returns CDR1 SGHRS and CDR2 YFSETQ. The V segment lost 4 bases and the J segment 5 bases; nucleotides outside the gene matches: 11. The CDR3 runs to 15 residues. CDR3 bases: TGCGCCAGCAGCCGGGAGGGGGCCGGCGGGACTGAAGCTTTCTTT. Translation gives CASSREGAGGTEAFF.

The chain couples TRBV27 to TRBJ2-7; D possibly corresponds to TRBD2 (5 bases). The CDR3 covers 19 residues. Trimming stripped 0 bases from V and 0 bases from J, with 21 bases between. CDR1 and CDR2 (germline): MNHEY, SMNVEV (reference sequence). The CDR3 protein is CASSLSGWRRGGGSYEQYF. The CDR3, as DNA: TGTGCCAGCAGTTTATCGGGGTGGCGTCGGGGTGGAGGCTCCTACGAGCAGTACTTC.

This chain connects TRBV20-1 to TRBJ2-7; maybe TRBD2 (5 bases). The CDR3 is 12 amino acids. Between the trimmed V and J ends, which lost 6 bases and 3 bases, there was a span of 12 bases. From germline, CDR1 is DFQATT and CDR2 SNEGSKA (reference sequence). CDR3 bases: TGCAGTGCCACAGCCGGGGACTACGAGCAGTACTTC. Translated: CSATAGDYEQYF.

The genes are TRBV12-3 or TRBV12-4 and TRBJ1-5, with D tentatively TRBD1 (6 bases). This CDR3 has 14 amino acids. V lost 4 bases and J 7 bases, leaving 14 bases between the germline ends. For the CDR3, the DNA is TGTGCCAGCAGTTCCGACAGGCAAGGACAGCCCCAGCATTTT. Translation: CASSSDRQGQPQHF.

The table lists this clonotype with many counts. The CDR3 reads CASSPRTGGETQYF. As DNA, the CDR3 is TGCGCCAGCAGCCCAAGGACAGGGGGAGAGACCCAGTACTTC. The chain employs TRBV5-1 and TRBJ2-5; 10 bases agree with TRBD1. After removal of 4 bases from V and 4 bases from J, the junction contained 4 bases not matched to a gene. Germline CDR1 reads SGHRS; CDR2 reads YFSETQ. This CDR3 has 14 amino acids. Full variable domain (rest looked up from reference TRBV5-1 and TRBJ2-5): KAGVTQTPRYLIKTRGQQVTLSCSPISGHRSVSWYQQTPGQGLQFLFEYFSETQRNKGNFPGRFSGRQFSNSRSEMNVSTLELGDSALYLCASSPRTGGETQYFGPGTRLLVL.

This clonotype was counted only a few times. V gene TRBV20-1 combines with J gene TRBJ2-5; D unresolved. The J call is uncertain, as TRBJ2-7 better fits the DNA end. CDR3 length: 13 amino acids. Germline CDR1 and CDR2: DFQATT and SNEGSKA (reference sequence). Here the CDR3 DNA reads TGCAGTGCTGGAAAGTCGCTTGTCTACGAGCAGTACTTC. Translation: CSAGKSLVYEQYF.

The chain recombines TRBV2 with TRBJ1-2; D perhaps matches TRBD1 (5 bases). Germline V CDR1 and CDR2: SNHLY, FYNNEI. CDR3 length: 15 amino acids. V lost 2 bases and J lost 4, with 14 bases in between. In DNA, the CDR3 is TGTGCCAGCAGTGAATTGAGGGGAAGTGGCTATGGCTACACCTTC. Its protein product is CASSELRGSGYGYTF.

A few counts support this clonotype. CDR3 loop: CAIAGTLYSYEQYF. CDR3 sequence (DNA): TGTGCCATCGCCGGGACGCTCTACTCCTACGAGCAGTACTTC. The V call is TRBV10-3, the J call TRBJ2-5; D is possibly TRBD1 or TRBD2 (5 bases each). The J call may be in error: the DNA end matches TRBJ2-7 better. CDR3 length equals 14 residues. CDR1 is ENHRY and CDR2 is SYGVKD in the germline V gene.

The gene calls are TRBV5-1 and TRBJ2-3; weak D call: TRBD2 (5 bases). This CDR3 comprises 17 residues. From germline, CDR1 is SGHRS and CDR2 YFSETQ. The V gene lost 0 bases and the J gene lost 0 bases, with 14 bases spanning the gap. CDR3 in DNA: TGCGCCAGCAGCTTGGCCGTTGAGGGAACTAGCACAGATACGCAGTATTTT. It translates to CASSLAVEGTSTDTQYF.

The chain links TRBV12-3 or TRBV12-4 to TRBJ2-7, with 10 bases lining up with TRBD1. The CDR3 runs to 15 residues. V lost 6 bases and J lost 3; bases outside the gene matches: 8. In nucleotides, the CDR3 is TGTGCCAGCAGGCTCCGAGGACAGGGGGGCTACGAGCAGTACTTC. Its translation: CASRLRGQGGYEQYF.

The rearrangement links TRBV5-1 to TRBJ2-1, with 7 bases fitting TRBD1. The V gene end was trimmed by 1 base and the J gene end by 3 bases; junction bases not matched to a gene: 1. The CDR3 runs 14 residues. Germline V CDR1 and CDR2: SGHRS, YFSETQ. The CDR3 is CASSLQGDYNEQFF. The CDR3 DNA sequence: TGCGCCAGCAGCTTGCAGGGGGACTACAATGAGCAGTTCTTC.

The chain couples TRBV7-3 to TRBJ2-5; tentatively, D is TRBD1 (6 bases). This CDR3 spans 16 amino acids. Per germline, CDR1 SGHTA and CDR2 FQGTGA. V lost 5 bases to trimming and J lost 0 bases, with 16 bases between them. The CDR3 reads CASSPRGYPYQETQYF. As DNA, the CDR3 is TGTGCCAGCAGCCCAAGGGGGTACCCTTACCAAGAGACCCAGTACTTC. Combining the CDR3 with reference TRBV7-3 and TRBJ2-5 gives the whole variable domain GAGVSQTPSNKVTEKGKYVELRCDPISGHTALYWYRQSLGQGPEFLIYFQGTGAADDSGLPNDRFFAVRPEGSVSTLKIQRTERGDSAVYLCASSPRGYPYQETQYFGPGTRLLVL.

The genes are TRBV10-3 and TRBJ2-3, with 8 bases lining up with TRBD2. This CDR3 has 14 amino acids. V lost 11 bases and J lost 3; bases outside the gene matches: 10. Germline lookup yields CDR1 ENHRY and CDR2 SYGVKD. The CDR3 DNA reads TGTGCCGTACCGGGGGGGCCGGGGACAGATACGCAGTATTTT. It encodes CAVPGGPGTDTQYF.